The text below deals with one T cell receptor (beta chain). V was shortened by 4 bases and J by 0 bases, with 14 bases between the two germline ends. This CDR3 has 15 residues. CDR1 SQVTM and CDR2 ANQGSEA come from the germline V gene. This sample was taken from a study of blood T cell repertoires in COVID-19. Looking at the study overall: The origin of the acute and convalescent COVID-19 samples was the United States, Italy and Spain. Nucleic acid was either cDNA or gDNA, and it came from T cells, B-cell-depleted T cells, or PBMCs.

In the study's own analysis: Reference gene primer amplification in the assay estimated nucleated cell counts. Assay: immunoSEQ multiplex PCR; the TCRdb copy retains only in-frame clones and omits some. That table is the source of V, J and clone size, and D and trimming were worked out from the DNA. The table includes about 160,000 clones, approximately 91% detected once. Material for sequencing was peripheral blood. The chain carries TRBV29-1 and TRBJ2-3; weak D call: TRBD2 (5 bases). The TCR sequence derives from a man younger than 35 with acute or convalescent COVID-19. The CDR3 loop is CSVGRGLSSTDTQYF. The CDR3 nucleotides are TGCAGCGTTGGCCGGGGTCTTTCTAGCACAGATACGCAGTATTTT.